These T cell receptor beta chains were read from a single sample in a study of blood T cell repertoires in COVID-19. The table came from immunoSEQ multiplex PCR; TCRdb's copy has only in-frame clones and leaves some out. The table includes roughly 67,000 clones, 80% to 90% detected once. The sample taken for sequencing was peripheral blood. Source of these receptors: a man aged 50-59 years with active COVID-19. The conserved cysteine and the conserved F or W are not part of the CDR3 here. Fields, in order: J gene, V gene, CDR3 protein.

>TRBJ1-6|TRBV7-2
ASSFSRQGSSYNSPLH
>TRBJ2-7|TRBV28
ASHSPNSYEQY
>TRBJ2-5|TRBV11-3
ASRPGQQETQY
>TRBJ2-7|TRBV4-2
ASSQDRSSGSYEQY
>TRBJ1-6|TRBV5-1
ASSLDGPNSPLH
>TRBJ2-5|TRBV6-2/TRBV6-3
ASSTRTGGSVETQY
>TRBJ1-2|TRBV27
ASSTAGGYGYT
>TRBJ2-1|TRBV10-3
AISEVSSGRNEQF
>TRBJ2-1|TRBV7-8
ASRQGQRSYNEQF
>TRBJ2-1|TRBV7-9
ASSLAGLAGIEQF
>TRBJ2-1|TRBV24-1
ATSDFGAESYNEQF
>TRBJ2-3|TRBV6-2/TRBV6-3
ASSVTRSGTDTQY
>TRBJ2-2|TRBV9
ASSVSRDRVTGELF
>TRBJ2-7|TRBV6-2/TRBV6-3
ASSYSNVGLAGKQY
>TRBJ2-3|TRBV5-5
ASSSLLAGSTDTQY
>TRBJ2-4|TRBV7-2
ASSLGRTANIQY
>TRBJ1-2|TRBV11-2
ASSLRAGRGGYT